This T cell receptor beta chain appears in the sequencing data of a study of post-analysis software for immune sequencing data (dated by TCRdb to the mid-2010s). Notes on the research overall: Relapsing-remitting, secondary progressive and progressive-relapsing multiple sclerosis were recorded as disease courses, and subtype annotation was lacking for some patients. The patient repertoires were set against under 13 previously published healthy control repertoires from donors whose ages ranged from roughly 6 to 27 years. A subset of samples was prepared in parallel using single-end sample barcoding, then pooled and co-amplified after Illumina adapter ligation. Paper-wide results and their limitations: The multiple sclerosis patient group was slightly younger than the control group. Direct clustering with F measure showed strong co-clustering of samples prepared in the same batch, prompting a batch-effect correction. Multiple sclerosis patients had significantly lower normalized Chao1 diversity than controls, a result that suggests substantial peripheral T-cell clonal expansion. Significantly higher frequencies in patients than in controls were found for roughly 5 TRBV segments, including TRBV5-6, TRBV5-1 and TRBV20-1.

To demonstrate the VDJtools post-analysis software, TCR beta repertoires were profiled from the peripheral blood of more than ten young patients with multiple sclerosis. The patients with multiple sclerosis were children and adolescents between about 6 and 15 years of age. The method behind the library was PCR. The reads were generated on an Illumina HiSeq 2500. To reduce PCR and sequencing biases, unique molecular identifiers were built into the TCR beta cDNA libraries. Roughly 0.5 million cDNA molecules were obtained per 1 to 10 million input T cells, so each molecule approximated one T cell. The patient libraries were prepared and sequenced with the same protocol used for the earlier healthy control dataset. Within a given batch, samples were prepared together, multiplexed and sequenced on the same HiSeq lane. In the source study's methods: MIGEC handled the raw barcoded reads, throwing out single-read molecular identifier groups before consensus assembly and CDR3 extraction. Clonotype tables were post-analysed with VDJtools, normalizing diversity by down-sampling all datasets to the smallest sample size. To correct batch-related cross-sample contamination, repertoire overlap clustering matched CDR3 amino acid sequences but not nucleotide sequences. TCRdb applied fastp at Q25 and MiXCR to the public reads, then kept only in-frame beta chains. Every entry covers one CDR3 protein and lists the most common genes and DNA from its rows. What appears here as the V and J calls and clone size reflects TCRdb's work, not the paper's. The sample includes 150,000 to 200,000 distinct CDR3 sequences, with 30% observed a single time. The ten largest clones take up more than 1.3% of the sample.

Of note for this clonotype: Its antigen specificity is not known. The input lacks base qualities; no much larger clone sits a single base away.

The CDR3 numbers 15 residues from cysteine through phenylalanine. Only the CDR3 DNA stays, 45 bases, in frame from base 1. Sequences SNHLY (CDR1) and FYNNEI (CDR2) are obtained from the germline V gene. The origin of this receptor is a girl between 10 and 17 years old with multiple sclerosis. The sequenced sample was blood. The rearranged segments are TRBV2 and TRBJ2-1; the D gene is unclear. The J call could be wrong; TRBJ2-7 is a better fit for the DNA end. Here the CDR3 is given as CASSVQRPSYNEQYF. The sequenced DNA is TGTGCCAGCAGTGTGCAACGCCCCTCCTACAATGAGCAGTACTTC.